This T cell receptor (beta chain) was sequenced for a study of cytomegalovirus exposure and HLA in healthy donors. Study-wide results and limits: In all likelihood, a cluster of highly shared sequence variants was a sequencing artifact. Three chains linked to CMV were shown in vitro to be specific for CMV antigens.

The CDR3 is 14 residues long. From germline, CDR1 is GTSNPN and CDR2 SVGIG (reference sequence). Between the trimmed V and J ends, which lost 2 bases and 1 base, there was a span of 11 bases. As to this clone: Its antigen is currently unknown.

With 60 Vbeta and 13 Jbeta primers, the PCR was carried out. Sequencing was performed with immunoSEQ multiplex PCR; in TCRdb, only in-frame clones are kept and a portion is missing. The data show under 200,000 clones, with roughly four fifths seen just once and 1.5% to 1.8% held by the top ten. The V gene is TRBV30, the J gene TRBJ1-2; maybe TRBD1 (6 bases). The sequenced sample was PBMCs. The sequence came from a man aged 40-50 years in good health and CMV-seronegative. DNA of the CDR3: TGTGCCTGGAGTCTCGGCAGGGGTAACTATGGCTACACCTTC. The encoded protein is CAWSLGRGNYGYTF.